This entry lists 14 T cell receptor beta chains sequenced from one sample in a study of shared clonotypes between healthy human individuals. Using immunoSEQ multiplex PCR, the repertoire was profiled, and TCRdb retains in-frame clones only, with some absent. The sample holds over a million clones; more than 75% are singletons and the top ten take 0.5% to 0.65%. Sequenced sample: memory CD4+ T cells from PBMCs. Subset described: CD45RA-negative fraction. The receptors stem from a man in his late teens or twenties in good health. Some clones in this sample may be carry-over from other donors' samples.

This chain links TRBV27 with TRBJ1-2; D call uncertain. From germline, CDR1 is MNHEY and CDR2 SMNVEV (reference sequence). Trimming left V 3 bases short and J 8 bases short, with 19 bases between. The CDR3 covers 15 residues. CDR3 sequence reads: CASSFRRVDPIGYTF. The CDR3 nucleotides read TGTGCCAGCAGTTTTCGTAGGGTGGATCCTATCGGCTACACCTTC.

V usage is TRBV28 and J usage is TRBJ1-2; D possibly corresponds to TRBD1 (5 bases). The CDR3 runs 14 residues. CDR1 is MDHEN and CDR2 is SYDVKM in the germline V gene. V was pared by 4 bases and J by 2 bases, with 11 bases between. CDR3 residues: CASSSHGGNYGYTF. Written as DNA, the CDR3 is TGTGCCAGCAGTTCTCACGGGGGAAACTATGGCTACACCTTC.

The chain recombines TRBV7-6 with TRBJ2-1, with D perhaps matching TRBD1 (6 bases). The V gene's germline CDR1 is SGHVS and CDR2 FNYEAQ. Trimming shortened V by 5 bases and J by 0 bases, and 8 bases separated the two germline ends. The CDR3 covers 14 residues. CDR3 sequence reads: CASSRQDSYNEQFF. The CDR3 DNA reads TGTGCCAGCAGCCGACAGGACTCCTACAATGAGCAGTTCTTC.

The rearrangement joins TRBV30 to TRBJ2-7; the D is unclear. CDR1 and CDR2 from the germline V gene are GTSNPN and SVGIG (reference sequence). V was shortened by 2 bases and J by 6 bases, with 8 bases between the two germline ends. The CDR3 spans 11 residues. The CDR3 nucleotides read TGTGCCTGGAGTAAGCCCGGCGAGCAGTACTTC. Encoded protein: CAWSKPGEQYF.

This clone has just a few counts. This chain links TRBV6-5 with TRBJ1-2; tentatively, D is TRBD1 (6 bases). The CDR3 has 12 residues. CDR1 is MNHEY, CDR2 SVGAGI, per germline. V was trimmed by 5 bases and J by 8 bases, leaving 12 bases between them. In nucleotides, the CDR3 is TGTGCCAGCAGTCCCCGGGGGGGCGGCTACACCTTC. The encoded protein is CASSPRGGGYTF.

The V call is TRBV5-1, the J call TRBJ2-7; no reliable D call. V dropped 6 bases and J dropped 0 bases, with 13 bases sitting between them. The CDR3 spans 14 residues. Germline values: CDR1 SGHRS, CDR2 YFSETQ. DNA of the CDR3: TGCGCCAGCACCCTGGCGGTAGACTCCTACGAGCAGTACTTC. Its translation is CASTLAVDSYEQYF.

The V gene is TRBV23-1, the J gene TRBJ2-7; D is tentatively TRBD1 or TRBD2 (5 bases each). TRBV23-1 is annotated as an ORF whose role is uncertain. Trimming removed 1 base from V and 5 bases from J, with 18 bases in between. The CDR3 is made up of 16 amino acids. CDR3 residues: CASSQLRRKGSHEQYF. As DNA, the CDR3 is TGCGCCAGCAGTCAATTGAGGAGGAAGGGGAGCCACGAGCAGTACTTC.

This chain uses TRBV27 with TRBJ2-7; 9 bases fit TRBD2. The CDR3 runs 15 residues. The J segment lost 2 bases and the V segment lost 5 bases, leaving 7 bases of the junction unmatched. From germline, CDR1 is MNHEY and CDR2 SMNVEV (reference sequence). CDR3 sequence: CASSPAGTSPYEQYF. CDR3 DNA: TGTGCCAGCAGTCCCGCCGGGACTAGCCCCTACGAGCAGTACTTC.

This chain uses TRBV5-1 with TRBJ1-3; possibly TRBD1 for D (5 bases). This CDR3 is 14 amino acids long. Trimming pared 5 bases from V and 7 bases from J, leaving 16 bases between. Germline CDR1 SGHRS, CDR2 YFSETQ. CDR3 sequence: CASRPGGAENTIYF. The DNA for the CDR3 is TGCGCCAGCAGACCGGGGGGAGCCGAGAACACCATATATTTT.

The chain carries TRBV27 and TRBJ2-1, with D possibly TRBD1 on 6 matching bases. The V gene's germline CDR1 is MNHEY and CDR2 SMNVEV (reference sequence). The CDR3 has 17 residues. The V gene lost 7 bases and the J gene lost 0 bases, with 19 bases spanning the gap. CDR3 coding DNA: TGTGCCAGCACAACTTGGGGGCCGTATAGCTCCTACAATGAGCAGTTCTTC. Protein: CASTTWGPYSSYNEQFF.

The chain joins TRBV19 to TRBJ2-7, with 7 bases fitting TRBD1. The trim removed 5 bases at V and 3 bases at J, leaving 10 bases unmatched. The CDR3 sequence is 15 residues long. The germline gives CDR1 LNHDA, CDR2 SQIVND (reference sequence). The DNA for the CDR3 is TGTGCCAGTAGTGTCTCCGGGACAGTTAACTACGAGCAGTACTTC. It yields the protein CASSVSGTVNYEQYF.

The chain links TRBV14 to TRBJ2-1; TRBD2 agrees at 11 bases. The CDR3 loop spans 19 amino acids. CDR1 is SGHDN, CDR2 FVKESK, per germline. Trimming removed 1 base from V and 1 base from J; junction bases left unmatched: 9. The CDR3 here is CASSQGPSTSGSSYNEQFF. In DNA form, the CDR3 reads TGTGCCAGCAGCCAAGGCCCCTCCACTAGCGGGAGTTCCTACAATGAGCAGTTCTTC.

This clone was observed a few times. The chain carries TRBV7-2 and TRBJ1-5; D is uncertain. Germline assignment: CDR1 SGHTA and CDR2 FQGNSA. The ends were cut back, 4 bases at V and 7 bases at J, with 17 bases in the middle. The CDR3 is made up of 15 amino acids. The CDR3 DNA reads TGTGCCAGCAGCTCTCTTGGTGGGGTGATGCAGCCCCAGCATTTT. Its translation: CASSSLGGVMQPQHF.

The V and J genes are TRBV11-3 and TRBJ2-7, with TRBD2 identical over 8 bases. The junction had 9 bases not matched to a gene; V was cut back by 5 bases and J by 3 bases. CDR1 and CDR2 (germline): SGHNT, YENEEA. CDR3 length: 15 amino acids. This chain's CDR3 is CASSRNSGLDYEQYF. The CDR3 DNA is TGTGCCAGCAGCCGAAACTCGGGACTAGACTACGAGCAGTACTTC.